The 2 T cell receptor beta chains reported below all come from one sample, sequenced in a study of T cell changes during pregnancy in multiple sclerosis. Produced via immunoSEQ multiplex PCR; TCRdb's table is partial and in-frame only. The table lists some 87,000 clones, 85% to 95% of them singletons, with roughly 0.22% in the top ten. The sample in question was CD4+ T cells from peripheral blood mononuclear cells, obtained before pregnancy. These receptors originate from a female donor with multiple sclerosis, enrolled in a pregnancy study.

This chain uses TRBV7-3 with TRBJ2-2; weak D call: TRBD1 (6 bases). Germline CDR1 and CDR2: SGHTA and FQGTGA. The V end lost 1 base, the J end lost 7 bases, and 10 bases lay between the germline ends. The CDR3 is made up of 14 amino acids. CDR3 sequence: CASSLIEGVGELFF. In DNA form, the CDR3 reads TGTGCCAGCAGCTTAATCGAGGGGGTCGGGGAGCTGTTTTTT.

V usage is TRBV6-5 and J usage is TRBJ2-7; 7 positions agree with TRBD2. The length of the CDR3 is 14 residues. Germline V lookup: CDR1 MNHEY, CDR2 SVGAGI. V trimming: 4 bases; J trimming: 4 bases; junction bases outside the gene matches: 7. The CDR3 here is CASSFLSGSYEQYF. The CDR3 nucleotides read TGTGCCAGCAGTTTCCTTAGCGGGTCGTACGAGCAGTACTTC.